The clone carrying this T cell receptor beta chain was observed a handful of times. The target antigen is unknown. Authors of the study amplified TCR beta CDR3 regions from RNA transcripts. First-round RT-PCR targeting the TCR CDR3 was performed with the HTBI primer set. TCRdb reprocessed the multiplex PCR reads with MiXCR, giving one entry per CDR3 protein. Counted here are around 420,000 distinct CDR3 sequences, approximately 14% occurring once; the ten biggest clones make up roughly an eighth. The data were taken from a study of T cells in Graves' hyperthyroidism and ophthalmopathy. Findings and limits, study-wide: For ophthalmopathy, model prediction preceded onset by a median approximately 6 months.

Germline CDR1 is LGHDT and CDR2 is YNNKEL (reference sequence). The CDR3 has 14 amino acids. V was clipped by 3 bases and J by 5 bases, with 8 bases between them. This chain joins TRBV3-1 and TRBJ1-6; D gene unclear. This sequence originates from a woman aged 18-29 years with Graves' hyperthyroidism. The source material was blood. The CDR3 sequence is CASSQGKHNSPLHF. The CDR3 region has the DNA TGTGCCAGCAGCCAGGGAAAACATAATTCACCCCTCCACTTT. Together with reference TRBV3-1 and TRBJ1-6, the CDR3 gives the full variable domain: DTAVSQTPKYLVTQMGNDKSIKCEQNLGHDTMYWYKQDSKKFLKIMFSYNNKELIINETVPNRFSPKSPDKAHLNLHINSLELGDSAVYFCASSQGKHNSPLHFGNGTRLTVT.